This entry is about one T cell receptor (beta chain). Germline trimming cut 2 bases from V and 2 bases from J; bases unmatched to any gene: 5. Germline V CDR1 and CDR2: SEHNR, FQNEAQ (reference sequence). The CDR3 is 15 amino acids. It was with 60 Vbeta and 13 Jbeta primers that the PCR ran. Data came from immunoSEQ multiplex PCR; TCRdb stores just in-frame clones and leaves some out. The sample has 110,000 or so clones; about 83% are singletons. The data derive from a study of cytomegalovirus exposure and HLA in healthy donors. The sequence came from a man aged 18 to 30 in good health and CMV-seronegative. The sample consisted of PBMCs. J is TRBJ2-5 and V is TRBV7-9, with TRBD1 matching over 7 bases. The CDR3 reads CASSLPRDRQETQYF. The CDR3 region has the DNA TGTGCCAGCAGCTTACCCCGGGACAGACAAGAGACCCAGTACTTC.